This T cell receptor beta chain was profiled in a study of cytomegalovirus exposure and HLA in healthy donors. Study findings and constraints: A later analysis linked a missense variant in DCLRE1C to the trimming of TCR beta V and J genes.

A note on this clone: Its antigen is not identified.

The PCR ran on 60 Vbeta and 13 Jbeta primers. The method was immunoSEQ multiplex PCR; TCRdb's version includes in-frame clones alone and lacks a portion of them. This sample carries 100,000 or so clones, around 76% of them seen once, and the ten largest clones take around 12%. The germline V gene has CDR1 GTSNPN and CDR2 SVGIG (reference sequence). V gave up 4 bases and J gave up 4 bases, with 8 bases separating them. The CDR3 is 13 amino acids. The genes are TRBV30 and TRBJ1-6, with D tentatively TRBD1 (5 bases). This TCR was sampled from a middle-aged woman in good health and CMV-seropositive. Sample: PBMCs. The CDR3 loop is CAWIRGYNSPLHF. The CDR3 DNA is TGTGCCTGGATACGGGGGTATAATTCACCCCTCCACTTT. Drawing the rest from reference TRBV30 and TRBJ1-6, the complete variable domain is SQTIHQWPATLVQPVGSPLSLECTVEGTSNPNLYWYRQAAGRGLQLLFYSVGIGQISSEVPQNLSASRPQDRQFILSSKKLLLSDSGFYLCAWIRGYNSPLHFGNGTRLTVT.